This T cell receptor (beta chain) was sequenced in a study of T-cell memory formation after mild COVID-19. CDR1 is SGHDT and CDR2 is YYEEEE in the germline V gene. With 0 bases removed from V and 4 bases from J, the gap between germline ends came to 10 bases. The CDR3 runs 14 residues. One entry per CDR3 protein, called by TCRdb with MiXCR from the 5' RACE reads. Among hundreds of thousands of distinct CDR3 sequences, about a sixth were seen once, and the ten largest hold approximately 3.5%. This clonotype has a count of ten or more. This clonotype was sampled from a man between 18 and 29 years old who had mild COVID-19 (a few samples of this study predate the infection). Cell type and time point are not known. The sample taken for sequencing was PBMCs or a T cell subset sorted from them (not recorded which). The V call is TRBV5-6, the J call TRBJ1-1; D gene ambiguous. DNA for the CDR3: TGTGCCAGCAGCTTGGTTCCCACGGGCACTGAAGCTTTCTTT. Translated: CASSLVPTGTEAFF.